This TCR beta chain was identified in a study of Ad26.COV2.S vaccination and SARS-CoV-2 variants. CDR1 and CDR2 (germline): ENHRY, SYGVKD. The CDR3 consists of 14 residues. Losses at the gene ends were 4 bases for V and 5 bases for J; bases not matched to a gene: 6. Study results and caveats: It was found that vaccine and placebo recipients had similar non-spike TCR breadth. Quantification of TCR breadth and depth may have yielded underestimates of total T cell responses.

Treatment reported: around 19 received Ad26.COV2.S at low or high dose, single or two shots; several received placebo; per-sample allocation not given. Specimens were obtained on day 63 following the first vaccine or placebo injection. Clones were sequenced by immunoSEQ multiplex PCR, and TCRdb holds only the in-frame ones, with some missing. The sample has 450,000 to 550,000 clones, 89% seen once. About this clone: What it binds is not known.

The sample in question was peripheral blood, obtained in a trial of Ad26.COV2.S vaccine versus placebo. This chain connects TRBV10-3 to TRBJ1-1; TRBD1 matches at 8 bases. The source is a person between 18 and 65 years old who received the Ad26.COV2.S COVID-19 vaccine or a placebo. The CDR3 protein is CAISGTGLETEAFF. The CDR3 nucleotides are TGTGCCATCAGTGGGACAGGGTTAGAAACTGAAGCTTTCTTT.